These T cell receptor beta chains were read from a single sample in a study of blood T cell repertoires in COVID-19. Produced via immunoSEQ multiplex PCR; TCRdb's table is partial and in-frame only. The top ten clones hold roughly 4.3% of a sample with some 270,000 clones, roughly 85% of them seen once. Sequenced input: PBMCs or T cells enriched from blood (not recorded which). The receptors derive from a young woman who had recovered from COVID-19. Both conserved end residues are part of each CDR3. Fields, in order: V gene, D gene, J gene, CDR3 DNA, CDR3 protein. D genes are given only for firm matches.

V: TRBV4-2; D: NA; J: TRBJ1-1; DNA: TGTGCCAGCAGCCAAGAAGCGGCTAACACTGAAGCTTTCTTT; CDR3: CASSQEAANTEAFF
V: TRBV5-1; D: TRBD2; J: TRBJ2-1; DNA: TGCGCCAGCAGCTTGCGGACTAGCGGGGGAACCCACAATGAGCAGTTCTTC; CDR3: CASSLRTSGGTHNEQFF
V: TRBV11-2; D: TRBD1; J: TRBJ2-7; DNA: TGTGCCAGCAGCATGGGACAGGGCTCCTACGAGCAGTACTTC; CDR3: CASSMGQGSYEQYF
V: TRBV19; D: TRBD2; J: TRBJ2-7; DNA: TGTGCCAGTAGTAGGACGCAGAGGGCGGGAGGTTTTTACGAGCAGTACTTC; CDR3: CASSRTQRAGGFYEQYF
V: TRBV13; D: NA; J: TRBJ2-1; DNA: TGTGCCAGCAGCCGTGGCGGGGAAAGGGACAATGAGCAGTTCTTC; CDR3: CASSRGGERDNEQFF
V: TRBV28; D: NA; J: TRBJ1-4; DNA: TGTGCCAGCAGCTCTGTACAGGGTGTTAGGGAAAAACTGTTTTTT; CDR3: CASSSVQGVREKLFF
V: TRBV27; D: TRBD1; J: TRBJ1-1; DNA: TGTGCCAGCAGTTTAAGGGGGCGGGCTGAAGCTTTCTTT; CDR3: CASSLRGRAEAFF
V: TRBV5-1; D: TRBD2; J: TRBJ2-1; DNA: TGCGCCAGCTTCGGGCCTAGCGGGGGGATCAATGAGCAGTTCTTC; CDR3: CASFGPSGGINEQFF
V: TRBV4-2; D: NA; J: TRBJ2-7; DNA: TGTGCCAGCAGCCAAGTGATAGATCACTACGAGCAGTACTTC; CDR3: CASSQVIDHYEQYF
V: TRBV7-2; D: TRBD2; J: TRBJ2-7; DNA: TGTGCCAGCAGACGACCGGGACTAGCGGGAGCCTACGAGCAGTACTTC; CDR3: CASRRPGLAGAYEQYF